Listed here are 17 T cell receptor beta chains from one sample, sequenced in a study of beta chain features in type 1 diabetes. Every bit of the isolated RNA underwent reverse transcription, so sequencing read expressed TCRB transcripts. Produced via immunoSEQ multiplex PCR; TCRdb's table is partial and in-frame only. The sample consists of a few hundred thousand clones, roughly 13% of them appearing once. Sequenced material: naive CD4+ T cells from blood. The receptors derive from a man aged 25-45 years in good health.

The rearrangement uses TRBV7-9 and TRBJ1-2, with unresolved D. The germline V gene encodes CDR1 SEHNR and CDR2 FQNEAQ (reference sequence). The CDR3 has 13 amino acids. V dropped 1 base and J dropped 5 bases, with 8 bases sitting between them. DNA of the CDR3: TGTGCCAGCAGCTTAGGACGGAATTATGGCTACACCTTC. Translation: CASSLGRNYGYTF.

The table lists this clone with a few counts. This chain connects TRBV5-4 to TRBJ2-1, with D uncertain. The CDR3 length is 14 residues. CDR1 and CDR2 (germline): SGHNT, YYREEE (reference sequence). V was shortened by 2 bases and J by 8 bases, with 14 bases between the two germline ends. The chain's CDR3 is CASSFDGINDEQFF. CDR3 DNA sequence: TGTGCCAGCAGCTTCGACGGAATAAATGATGAGCAGTTCTTC.

V usage is TRBV6-5 and J usage is TRBJ2-1, with TRBD2 matching 9 bases. The CDR3 extends over 13 amino acids. The V gene end was trimmed by 6 bases and the J gene end by 8 bases; junction bases not matched to a gene: 5. Germline V CDR1 and CDR2: MNHEY, SVGAGI. The CDR3 nucleotides read TGTGCCAGCAGCCGGGGACTAGCCGATGAGCAGTTCTTC. Translating it yields CASSRGLADEQFF.

J is TRBJ2-1 and V is TRBV4-1; no definite D call. The V gene lost 0 bases and the J gene lost 0 bases, with 6 bases spanning the gap. Germline assignment: CDR1 MGHRA and CDR2 YSYEKL. This CDR3 spans 15 amino acids. The CDR3: CASSQDLYSYNEQFF. The CDR3 DNA reads as TGCGCCAGCAGCCAAGATCTGTACTCCTACAATGAGCAGTTCTTC.

This clone has a handful of counts. The chain combines TRBV4-3 with TRBJ2-7, with no clear D. Germline V gene sequence: CDR1 LGHNA, CDR2 YSLEER. V shed 1 base and J shed 2 bases, with 9 bases lying between them. The CDR3 is 14 amino acids. Written as DNA, the CDR3 is TGCGCCAGCAGCCAAGTCGGCAGCACCTACGAGCAGTACTTC. The encoded protein is CASSQVGSTYEQYF.

This clone occurred a few times. This sequence joins TRBV5-4 and TRBJ1-1; no clear D. V lost 2 bases and J 1 base, leaving 9 bases between the germline ends. The CDR3 has 14 amino acids. Germline CDR1 reads SGHNT; CDR2 reads YYREEE (reference sequence). Written as DNA, the CDR3 is TGTGCCAGCAGCTTCTTGCAGGCGAACACTGAAGCTTTCTTT. This translates into CASSFLQANTEAFF.

This clone showed up just a few times. V usage is TRBV30 and J usage is TRBJ2-1, with 8 bases matching TRBD2. This CDR3 is built from 14 residues. The V and J ends lost 0 bases and 3 bases, in that order; junction bases with no gene match: 1. The germline CDR1 and CDR2 sequences are GTSNPN and SVGIG (reference sequence). The CDR3 DNA sequence: TGTGCCTGGAGTGTACTAGCGGACTACAATGAGCAGTTCTTC. Amino acid sequence: CAWSVLADYNEQFF.

The CDR3 is CASSPLGGVYYEQYF. The CDR3 DNA reads TGTGCCAGCAGCCCCCTCGGTGGCGTCTACTACGAGCAGTACTTC. This rearrangement joins TRBV7-9 to TRBJ2-7; unclear D gene. V shed 5 bases and J shed 3 bases, with 17 bases lying between them. Germline V gives CDR1 SEHNR, CDR2 FQNEAQ (reference sequence). The CDR3 runs 15 residues.

V usage is TRBV4-3 and J usage is TRBJ1-1; weak D call: TRBD1 (5 bases). This CDR3 is built from 16 residues. CDR1 is LGHNA, CDR2 YSLEER, per germline. V shed 2 bases and J shed 6 bases, with 19 bases lying between them. The CDR3, as DNA: TGCGCCAGCAGCCAAATTCCGGGACTTAGGGTCTCTGAAGCTTTCTTT. Protein sequence: CASSQIPGLRVSEAFF.

This clone was picked up a small number of times. The chain uses TRBV19 and TRBJ1-1; no definite D call. The CDR3 loop spans 13 amino acids. The ends were cut back, 6 bases at V and 7 bases at J, with 15 bases in the middle. Germline values: CDR1 LNHDA, CDR2 SQIVND (reference sequence). The CDR3 DNA sequence: TGTGCCAGTAGCCTGCCCGGGAAGAGTGAAGCTTTCTTT. Translating gives CASSLPGKSEAFF.

This clone turned up a few times. The chain is built from TRBV7-2 and TRBJ2-3; 10 positions agree with TRBD2. The CDR3 is 16 residues long. Losses at the gene ends were 5 bases for V and 3 bases for J; bases not matched to a gene: 8. Germline CDR1 and CDR2: SGHTA and FQGNSA. CDR3 in amino acids: CASSVGAGGPTDTQYF. CDR3 nucleotides: TGTGCCAGCAGCGTGGGAGCGGGAGGGCCTACAGATACGCAGTATTTT.

This clone has just a few counts. The rearrangement joins TRBV5-4 to TRBJ2-5, with TRBD2 matching over 11 bases. CDR1 SGHNT and CDR2 YYREEE come from the germline V gene (reference sequence). The V gene end was trimmed by 3 bases and the J gene end by 4 bases; junction bases not matched to a gene: 8. This CDR3 region has 16 residues. The CDR3 coding sequence is TGTGCCAGCAGCTCACTAGCGGGAGTCGCCGGAGAGACCCAGTACTTC. It specifies CASSSLAGVAGETQYF.

This clone was observed a handful of times. Written as DNA, the CDR3 is TGTGCCAGCTCACCACCTAATCACAGGGTAGACACTGAAGCTTTCTTT. Residues: CASSPPNHRVDTEAFF. The chain recombines TRBV18 with TRBJ1-1, with D perhaps TRBD1 (6 bases). V was clipped by 0 bases and J by 3 bases, with 14 bases between them. Germline CDR1 KGHSH, CDR2 LQKENI. The CDR3 spans 16 residues.

This clone has a handful of counts. This rearrangement joins TRBV2 to TRBJ1-2; D may be TRBD1 (5 bases). CDR1 is SNHLY, CDR2 FYNNEI, per germline. The CDR3 runs to 13 residues. V shed 3 bases and J shed 3 bases, with 8 bases lying between them. The CDR3 loop is CASSDLQDYGYTF. DNA of the CDR3: TGTGCCAGCAGTGACTTACAGGACTATGGCTACACCTTC. The entire variable domain, with the rest obtained from reference TRBV2 and TRBJ1-2, is as follows: EPEVTQTPSHQVTQMGQEVILRCVPISNHLYFYWYRQILGQKVEFLVSFYNNEISEKSEIFDDQFSVERPDGSNFTLKIRSTKLEDSAMYFCASSDLQDYGYTFGSGTRLTVV.

This clone was picked up a small number of times. The rearrangement joins TRBV29-1 to TRBJ1-5; D is perhaps TRBD1 (5 bases). Deletions cut 6 bases from V and 11 bases from J, with 17 bases between. There are 12 residues in the CDR3. CDR1 and CDR2 from the germline V gene are SQVTM and ANQGSEA. CDR3 sequence: CSVAGLGRAQHF. The CDR3 nucleotides read TGCAGCGTCGCCGGACTGGGCAGGGCCCAGCATTTT.

This clone turned up a few times. This CDR3 is also generated by other DNA sequences in the sample. CDR3 residues: CASSLEGQTQYF. CDR3 nucleotides: TGTGCCAGCAGCTTAGAAGGTCAGACCCAGTACTTC. This chain joins TRBV7-9 and TRBJ2-5; D ambiguous. This CDR3 has 12 amino acids. Looked up from germline, CDR1 is SEHNR and CDR2 is FQNEAQ (reference sequence). V lost 1 base and J 6 bases, leaving 6 bases between the germline ends.

This clone was seen more than once but under ten times. The chain joins TRBV27 to TRBJ2-1; 8 nucleotides agree with TRBD2. Germline CDR1 and CDR2: MNHEY and SMNVEV (reference sequence). V lost 6 bases, J lost 2 bases, and 6 bases stayed unmatched. There are 15 residues in the CDR3. Here the CDR3 DNA reads TGTGCCAGCAGCCTAAGCGGGGGCCCCTACAATGAGCAGTTCTTC. Its translation: CASSLSGGPYNEQFF.